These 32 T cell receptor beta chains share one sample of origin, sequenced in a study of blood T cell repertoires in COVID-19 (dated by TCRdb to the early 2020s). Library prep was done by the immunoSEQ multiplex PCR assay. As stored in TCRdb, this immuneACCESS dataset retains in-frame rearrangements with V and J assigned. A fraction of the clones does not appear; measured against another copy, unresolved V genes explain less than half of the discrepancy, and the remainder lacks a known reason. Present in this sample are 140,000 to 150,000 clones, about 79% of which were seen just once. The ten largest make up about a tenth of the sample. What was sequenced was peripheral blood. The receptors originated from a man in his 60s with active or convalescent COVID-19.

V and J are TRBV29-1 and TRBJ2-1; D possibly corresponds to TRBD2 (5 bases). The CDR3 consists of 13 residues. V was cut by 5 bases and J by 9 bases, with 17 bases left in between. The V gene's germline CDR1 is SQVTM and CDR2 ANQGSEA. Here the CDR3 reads CSVTPMDSGEQFF. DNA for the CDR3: TGCAGCGTTACACCAATGGACTCGGGTGAGCAGTTCTTC.

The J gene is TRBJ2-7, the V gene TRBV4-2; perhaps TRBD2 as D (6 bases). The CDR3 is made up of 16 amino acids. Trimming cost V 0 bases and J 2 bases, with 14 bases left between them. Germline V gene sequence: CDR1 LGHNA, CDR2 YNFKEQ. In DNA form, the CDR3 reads TGTGCCAGCAGCCAAGATCGGGCTAGCGAGGCCTACGAGCAGTACTTC. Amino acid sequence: CASSQDRASEAYEQYF.

The CDR3, as DNA: TGTGCCAGCAGCGGTGGTACAGGGTACACTGAAGCTTTCTTT. Encoded protein: CASSGGTGYTEAFF. The genes are TRBV7-9 and TRBJ1-1; D perhaps matches TRBD1 (6 bases). The CDR3 sequence is 14 residues long. V was trimmed by 5 bases and J by 3 bases, leaving 13 bases between them. Germline V gives CDR1 SEHNR, CDR2 FQNEAQ (reference sequence).

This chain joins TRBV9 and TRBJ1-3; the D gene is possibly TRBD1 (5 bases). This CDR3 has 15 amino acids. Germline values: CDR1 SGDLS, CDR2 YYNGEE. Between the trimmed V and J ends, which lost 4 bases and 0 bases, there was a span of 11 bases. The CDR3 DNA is TGTGCCAGCAGCCTTCGGGGGGGCTCTGGAAACACCATATATTTT. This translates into CASSLRGGSGNTIYF.

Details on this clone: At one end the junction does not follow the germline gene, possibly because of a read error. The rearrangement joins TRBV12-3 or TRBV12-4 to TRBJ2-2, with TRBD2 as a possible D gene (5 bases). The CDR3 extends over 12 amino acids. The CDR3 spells CASRVNTGELFF. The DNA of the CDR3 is TGTGCCAGCCGGGTGAACACCGGGGAGTTGTTTTTT.

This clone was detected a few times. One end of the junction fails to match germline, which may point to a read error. CDR3 coding DNA: TGTGCCAGCACCCTCATAGAGACAGTTTCGTCCTTC. The encoded protein is CASTLIETVSSF. The chain links TRBV7-8 to TRBJ1-2; a weak D match, TRBD1 (5 bases). The CDR3 is 12 residues long. Germline values: CDR1 SGHVS, CDR2 FQNEAQ.

The CDR3 DNA sequence: TGTGCCAGCAGTGGGAGACTAGTCGGGCAAGAGACCCAGTACTTC. Encoded protein: CASSGRLVGQETQYF. This rearrangement joins TRBV2 to TRBJ2-5, with D perhaps TRBD2 (6 bases). CDR3 length: 15 amino acids. Germline assignment: CDR1 SNHLY and CDR2 FYNNEI. Trimming left V 4 bases short and J 2 bases short, with 14 bases between.

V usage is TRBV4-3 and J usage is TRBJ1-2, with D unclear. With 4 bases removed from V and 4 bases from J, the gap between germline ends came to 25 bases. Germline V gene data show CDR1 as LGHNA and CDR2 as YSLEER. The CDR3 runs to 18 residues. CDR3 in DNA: TGCGCCAGCAGCCTTGTAAATCCCGGGAGCTCAAAAAGCTATGGCTACACCTTC. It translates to CASSLVNPGSSKSYGYTF.

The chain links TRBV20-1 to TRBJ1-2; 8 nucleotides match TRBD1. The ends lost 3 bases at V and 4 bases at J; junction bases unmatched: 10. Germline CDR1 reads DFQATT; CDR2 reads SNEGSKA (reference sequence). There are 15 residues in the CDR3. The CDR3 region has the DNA TGCAGTGCTAGTCGGAGCCAGGGGGCAGTCTATGGCTACACCTTC. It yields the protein CSASRSQGAVYGYTF.

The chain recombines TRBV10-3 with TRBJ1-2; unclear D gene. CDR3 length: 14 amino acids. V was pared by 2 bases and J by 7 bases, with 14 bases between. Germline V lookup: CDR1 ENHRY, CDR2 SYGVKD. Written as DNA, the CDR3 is TGTGCCATCAGTGAGACGGAAGCGTCCTCTGGCTACACCTTC. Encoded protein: CAISETEASSGYTF.

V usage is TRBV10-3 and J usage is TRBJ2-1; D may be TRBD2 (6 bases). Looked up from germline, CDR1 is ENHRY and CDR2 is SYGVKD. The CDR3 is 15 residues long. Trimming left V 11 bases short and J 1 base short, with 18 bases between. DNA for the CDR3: TGTGCCTCGAGGGCGGCTAGCGAATCCTACAATGAGCAGTTCTTC. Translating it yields CASRAASESYNEQFF.

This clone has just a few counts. The CDR3, as DNA: TGTGCCACCAGTGCTGCGGGACAGGGGGCGTCGGGCGGGGAGCTGTTTTTT. Protein sequence: CATSAAGQGASGGELFF. The chain joins TRBV24-1 to TRBJ2-2, with 12 bases identical to TRBD1. Germline V gene data show CDR1 as KGHDR and CDR2 as SFDVKD. With V trimmed by 5 bases and J by 7 bases, 10 bases remained unmatched. The CDR3 extends over 17 amino acids.

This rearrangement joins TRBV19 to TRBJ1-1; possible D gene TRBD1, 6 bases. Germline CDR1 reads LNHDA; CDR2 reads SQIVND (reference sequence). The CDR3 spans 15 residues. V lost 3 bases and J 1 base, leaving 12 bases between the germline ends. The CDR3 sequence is CASSISGQRNTEAFF. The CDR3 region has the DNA TGTGCCAGTAGTATTTCAGGACAGAGGAACACTGAAGCTTTCTTT.

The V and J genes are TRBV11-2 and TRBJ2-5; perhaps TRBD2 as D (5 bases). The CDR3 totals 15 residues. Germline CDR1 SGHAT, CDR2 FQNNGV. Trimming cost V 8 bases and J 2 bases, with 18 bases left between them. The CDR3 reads CASGLNQRSQETQYF. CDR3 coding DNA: TGTGCCAGCGGATTGAACCAGCGGAGTCAAGAGACCCAGTACTTC. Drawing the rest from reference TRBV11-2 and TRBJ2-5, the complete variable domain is EAGVAQSPRYKIIEKRQSVAFWCNPISGHATLYWYQQILGQGPKLLIQFQNNGVVDDSQLPKDRFSAERLKGVDSTLKIQPAKLEDSAVYLCASGLNQRSQETQYFGPGTRLLVL.

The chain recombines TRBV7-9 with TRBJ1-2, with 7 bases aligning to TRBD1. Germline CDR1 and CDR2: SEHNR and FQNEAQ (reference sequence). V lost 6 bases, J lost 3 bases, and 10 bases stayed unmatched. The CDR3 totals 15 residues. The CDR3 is CASSRRQGDYYGYTF. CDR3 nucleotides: TGTGCCAGCAGTCGGCGACAGGGTGACTACTATGGCTACACCTTC. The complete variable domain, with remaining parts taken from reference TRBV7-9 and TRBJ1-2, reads DTGVSQNPRHKITKRGQNVTFRCDPISEHNRLYWYRQTLGQGPEFLTYFQNEAQLEKSRLLSDRFSAERPKGSFSTLEIQRTEQGDSAMYLCASSRRQGDYYGYTFGSGTRLTVV.

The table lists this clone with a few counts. CDR3 amino acids: CASSLALGYTF. The CDR3 DNA reads TGTGCCAGCAGCTTAGCGCTAGGCTACACCTTC. The rearrangement uses TRBV7-9 and TRBJ1-2; no clear D gene. V lost 0 bases and J 8 bases, leaving 4 bases between the germline ends. The CDR3 covers 11 residues. Germline V lookup: CDR1 SEHNR, CDR2 FQNEAQ (reference sequence).

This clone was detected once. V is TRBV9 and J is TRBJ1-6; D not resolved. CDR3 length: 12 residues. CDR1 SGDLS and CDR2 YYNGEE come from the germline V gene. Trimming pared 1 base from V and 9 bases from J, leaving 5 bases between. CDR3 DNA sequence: TGTGCCAGCAGCGTAAATAGTTCACCCCTCCACTTT. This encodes CASSVNSSPLHF.

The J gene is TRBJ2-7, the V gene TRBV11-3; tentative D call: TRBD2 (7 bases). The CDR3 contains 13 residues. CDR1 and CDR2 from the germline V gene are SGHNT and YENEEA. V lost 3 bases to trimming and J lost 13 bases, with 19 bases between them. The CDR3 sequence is CASSFSAEGGGYF. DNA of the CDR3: TGTGCCAGCAGCTTTTCGGCTGAAGGGGGGGGATACTTC.

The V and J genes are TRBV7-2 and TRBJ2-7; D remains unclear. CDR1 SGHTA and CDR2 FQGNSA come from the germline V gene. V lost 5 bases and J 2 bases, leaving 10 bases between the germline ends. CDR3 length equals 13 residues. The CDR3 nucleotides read TGTGCCAGCAGCAACCAGGTTACCTACGAGCAGTACTTC. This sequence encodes CASSNQVTYEQYF.

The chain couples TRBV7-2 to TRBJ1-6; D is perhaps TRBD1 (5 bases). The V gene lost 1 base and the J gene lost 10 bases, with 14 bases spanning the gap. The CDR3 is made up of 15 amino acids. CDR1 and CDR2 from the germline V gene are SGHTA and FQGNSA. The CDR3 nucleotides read TGTGCCAGCAGCTTAGGAGGGGTCGGGGGATCACCCCTCCACTTT. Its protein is CASSLGGVGGSPLHF.

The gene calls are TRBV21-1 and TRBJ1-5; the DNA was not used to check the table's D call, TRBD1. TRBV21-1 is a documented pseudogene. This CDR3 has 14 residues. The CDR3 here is CASSKGAGGQPQHF. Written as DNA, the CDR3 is TGTGCCAGCAGCAAAGGCGCTGGGGGCCAGCCCCAGCATTTT.

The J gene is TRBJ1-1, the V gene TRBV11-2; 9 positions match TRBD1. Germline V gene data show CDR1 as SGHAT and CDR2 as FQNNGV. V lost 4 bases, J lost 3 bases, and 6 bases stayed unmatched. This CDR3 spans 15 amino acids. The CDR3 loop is CASSSRRTGDTEAFF. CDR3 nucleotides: TGTGCCAGCAGCTCGAGACGGACAGGGGACACTGAAGCTTTCTTT.

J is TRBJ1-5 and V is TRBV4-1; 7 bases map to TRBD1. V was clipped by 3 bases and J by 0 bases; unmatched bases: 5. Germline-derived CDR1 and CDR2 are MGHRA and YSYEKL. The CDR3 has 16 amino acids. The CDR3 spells CASSQQQGNSNQPQHF. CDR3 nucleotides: TGCGCCAGCAGCCAGCAACAGGGGAATAGCAATCAGCCCCAGCATTTT.

This CDR3 is CASSLGDRGYNEAFF. The CDR3 DNA is TGTGCCAGCAGCTTAGGGGACAGGGGGTATAATGAAGCTTTCTTT. The chain has TRBV7-9 and TRBJ1-1; TRBD1 aligns across 11 bases. The CDR3 extends over 15 amino acids. CDR1 is SEHNR, CDR2 FQNEAQ, per germline (reference sequence). V shed 1 base and J 7 bases; nucleotides not matched to a gene: 5.

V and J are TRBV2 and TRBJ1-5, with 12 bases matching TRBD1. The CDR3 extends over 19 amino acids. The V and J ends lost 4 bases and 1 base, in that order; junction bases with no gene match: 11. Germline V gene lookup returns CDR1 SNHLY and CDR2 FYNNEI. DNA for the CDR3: TGTGCCAGCAGTGGTAAGCCGGGACAGGGGGCTTTAAGCAATCAGCCCCAGCATTTT. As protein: CASSGKPGQGALSNQPQHF.

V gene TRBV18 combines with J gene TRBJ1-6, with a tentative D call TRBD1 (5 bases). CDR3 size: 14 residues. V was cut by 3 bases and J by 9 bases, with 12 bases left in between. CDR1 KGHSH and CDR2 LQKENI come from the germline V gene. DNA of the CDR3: TGTGCCAGCTCACCCCAGGGAATATCTTCACCCCTCCACTTT. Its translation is CASSPQGISSPLHF.

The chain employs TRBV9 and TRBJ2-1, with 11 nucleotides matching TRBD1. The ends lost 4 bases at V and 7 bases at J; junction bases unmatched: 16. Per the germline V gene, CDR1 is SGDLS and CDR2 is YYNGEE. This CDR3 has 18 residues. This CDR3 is CASSNLGFLGQGVNEQFF. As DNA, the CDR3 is TGTGCCAGCAGCAATCTGGGGTTCTTGGGACAGGGGGTTAATGAGCAGTTCTTC.

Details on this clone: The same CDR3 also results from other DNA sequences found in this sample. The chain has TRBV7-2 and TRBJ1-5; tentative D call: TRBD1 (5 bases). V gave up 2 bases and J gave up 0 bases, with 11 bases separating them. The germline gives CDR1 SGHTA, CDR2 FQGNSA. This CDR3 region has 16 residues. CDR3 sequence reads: CASSLSAGNSNQPQHF. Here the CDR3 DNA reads TGTGCCAGCAGCTTAAGCGCAGGGAATAGCAATCAGCCCCAGCATTTT.

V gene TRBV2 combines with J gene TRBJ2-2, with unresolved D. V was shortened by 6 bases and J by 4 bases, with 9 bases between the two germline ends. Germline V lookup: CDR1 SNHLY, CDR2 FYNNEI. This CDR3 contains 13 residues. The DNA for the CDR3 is TGTGCCAGCAGCCCTAGAGGCACCGGGGAGCTGTTTTTT. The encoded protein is CASSPRGTGELFF. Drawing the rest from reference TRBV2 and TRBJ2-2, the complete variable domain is EPEVTQTPSHQVTQMGQEVILRCVPISNHLYFYWYRQILGQKVEFLVSFYNNEISEKSEIFDDQFSVERPDGSNFTLKIRSTKLEDSAMYFCASSPRGTGELFFGEGSRLTVL.

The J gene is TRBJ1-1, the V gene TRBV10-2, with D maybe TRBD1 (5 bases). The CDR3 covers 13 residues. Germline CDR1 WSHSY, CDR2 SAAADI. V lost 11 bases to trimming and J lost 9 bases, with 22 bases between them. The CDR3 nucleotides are TGCGCCGCGGGGCAGCAGTACCCCGGAAAAGCTTTCTTT. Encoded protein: CAAGQQYPGKAFF.

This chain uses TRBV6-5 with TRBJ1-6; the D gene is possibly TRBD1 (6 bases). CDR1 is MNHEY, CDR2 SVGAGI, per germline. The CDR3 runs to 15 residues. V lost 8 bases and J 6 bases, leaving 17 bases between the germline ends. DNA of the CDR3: TGTGCCAGCTCTACCCATGGGGGGGCTAATTCACCCCTCCACTTT. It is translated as CASSTHGGANSPLHF.

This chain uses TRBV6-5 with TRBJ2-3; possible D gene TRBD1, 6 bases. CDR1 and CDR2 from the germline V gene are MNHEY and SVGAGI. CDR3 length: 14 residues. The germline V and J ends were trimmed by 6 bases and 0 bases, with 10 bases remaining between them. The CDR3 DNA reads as TGTGCCAGCAGCAGACAGGCCAGCACAGATACGCAGTATTTT. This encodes CASSRQASTDTQYF.